This T cell receptor beta chain derives from a study of radiotherapy plus CTLA-4 blockade in lung cancer. Study in general: Across the patients, objective responses occurred in about 19%, and disease control in roughly 31%.

Those with chemo-refractory metastatic non-small-cell lung cancer were treated with focal radiation combined with CTLA-4 blockade using ipilimumab. Measured with immunoSEQ multiplex PCR; TCRdb has only the in-frame clones, and not every one. The sample lists 30,000 to 40,000 clones; roughly three quarters were seen once. Study-wide results and caveats: The best predictor of response was reported to be early blood T cell clone dynamics, with interferon-beta. Expansion of tumor-derived TCR clones was observed in blood after radiotherapy plus ipilimumab.

As to this clone: Its antigen is unknown.

In germline, CDR1 is WSHSY, CDR2 SAAADI. The ends lost 8 bases at V and 3 bases at J; junction bases unmatched: 7. The CDR3 is 14 residues long. The receptor was isolated from a human donor with non-small cell lung cancer that progressed on radiotherapy plus ipilimumab. Material: peripheral blood, obtained from a patient treated with radiotherapy plus ipilimumab. This chain links TRBV10-2 with TRBJ1-1, with 9 bases aligning to TRBD1. The CDR3 spells CASAGQGRYTEAFF. CDR3 in DNA: TGCGCCAGCGCAGGACAGGGGCGTTACACTGAAGCTTTCTTT.